The T cell receptor beta chain under discussion was sequenced for a study of cytomegalovirus exposure and HLA in healthy donors. Findings and caveats of the study: While the bulk of TCR sequences proved rare, some public TCRs turned up in many donors.

From germline, CDR1 is SGHRS and CDR2 YFSETQ. The J segment lost 4 bases and the V segment lost 0 bases, leaving 7 bases of the junction unmatched. This CDR3 contains 17 residues. Profiled with immunoSEQ multiplex PCR; TCRdb holds only in-frame clones, not every one. The data show 100,000 to 150,000 clones, around nine tenths seen once. Turning to this clone: Its matching antigen is unknown.

This clonotype was sampled from a man under 40 in good health and CMV-seronegative. The sample consisted of PBMCs. V usage is TRBV5-1 and J usage is TRBJ2-1, with 10 bases aligning to TRBD2. The CDR3: CASSLAIWTSGYNEQFF. The CDR3 DNA reads as TGCGCCAGCAGCTTGGCTATCTGGACTAGCGGTTACAATGAGCAGTTCTTC.